These 19 T cell receptor beta chains came from one sample sequenced in a study of T cells in Graves' hyperthyroidism and ophthalmopathy. The TCR beta CDR3 regions underwent amplification using RNA transcripts as the source. Using the HTBI primer set, a first-round RT-PCR was run on the TCR CDR3. TCRdb reprocessed the multiplex PCR reads with MiXCR, giving one entry per CDR3 protein. The sample holds roughly 260,000 distinct CDR3 sequences, roughly 15% seen once. The sample consisted of blood. The receptors were sampled from a woman in her 40s with Graves' hyperthyroidism that later progressed to Graves' ophthalmopathy.

The gene calls are TRBV10-3 and TRBJ2-3; D is perhaps TRBD2 (7 bases). The germline V gene has CDR1 ENHRY and CDR2 SYGVKD. This CDR3 has 15 amino acids. Trimming stripped 2 bases from V and 6 bases from J, with 15 bases between. As DNA, the CDR3 is TGTGCCATCAGTGAGAGTGCGGGGGCTGGGGATACGCAGTATTTT. Translated, it gives CAISESAGAGDTQYF.

This clonotype was counted ten times or more. This chain connects TRBV20-1 to TRBJ2-5; 8 bases match TRBD1. V gave up 4 bases and J gave up 5 bases; unmatched junction bases: 9. From germline, CDR1 is DFQATT and CDR2 SNEGSKA (reference sequence). This CDR3 has 14 residues. This CDR3 reads CSAKDRVVSETQYF. The CDR3 DNA reads as TGCAGTGCTAAGGACAGGGTAGTATCGGAGACCCAGTACTTC.

Many counts were recorded for this clonotype. The V gene is TRBV27, the J gene TRBJ2-1; 9 bases line up with TRBD2. Trimming took 8 bases from V and 8 from J; bases not matched to a gene: 7. The CDR3 is 13 amino acids. CDR1 is MNHEY and CDR2 is SMNVEV in the germline V gene (reference sequence). Written as DNA, the CDR3 is TGTGCCAGCGGGGGACTAGCCCGCCATGAGCAGTTCTTC. It specifies CASGGLARHEQFF.

J is TRBJ2-1 and V is TRBV7-3; D gene unclear. Trimming took off 4 bases at V and 8 bases at J, with 18 bases between the two ends. This CDR3 is built from 15 residues. The germline gives CDR1 SGHTA, CDR2 FQGTGA. The chain's CDR3 is CASSSTARDRDEQFF. CDR3 DNA sequence: TGTGCCAGCAGCTCAACTGCCCGTGACCGCGATGAGCAGTTCTTC.

This clonotype was counted many times. The chain recombines TRBV28 with TRBJ2-1, with D perhaps matching TRBD2 (7 bases). Germline V gene lookup returns CDR1 MDHEN and CDR2 SYDVKM. The germline V and J ends were trimmed by 5 bases and 6 bases, with 14 bases remaining between them. The CDR3 runs 14 residues. This chain's CDR3 is CASSSGTILNEQFF. The CDR3 region has the DNA TGTGCCAGCAGTAGCGGGACAATTCTCAATGAGCAGTTCTTC.

This clonotype has a count of ten or more. A much larger clonotype is one base distant, so this may be a read error. The V gene is TRBV3-1, the J gene TRBJ2-1; 7 bases align to TRBD2. The V gene's germline CDR1 is LGHDT and CDR2 YNNKEL (reference sequence). There are 14 residues in the CDR3. The CDR3 bases are TGTGCCGGCAGCCACAGCGGGGTAGACAATGAGCAGTTCTTC. As protein: CAGSHSGVDNEQFF.

This clonotype was seen repeatedly, ten times or more. V gene TRBV12-3 or TRBV12-4 combines with J gene TRBJ2-1, with D perhaps TRBD1 or TRBD2 (5 bases each). The CDR3 length is 16 residues. Trimming cost V 5 bases and J 0 bases, with 14 bases left between them. The CDR3 DNA reads as TGTGCCAGCAGTGGGGGACCAACGGGCTCCTACAATGAGCAGTTCTTC. Translated: CASSGGPTGSYNEQFF.

This clonotype was observed many times. The V gene is TRBV10-3, the J gene TRBJ2-6, with D hard to call. This CDR3 region has 19 residues. Germline CDR1 is ENHRY and CDR2 is SYGVKD. V lost 3 bases, J lost 0 bases, and 18 bases lay in between. The CDR3 region has the DNA TGTGCCATCAGTGAAGAAACGGTTGGACGGAGCTCTGGGGCCAACGTCCTGACTTTC. Amino acid sequence: CAISEETVGRSSGANVLTF.

This clonotype was seen at least ten times. This chain connects TRBV29-1 to TRBJ2-3; D remains ambiguous. Germline V gene lookup returns CDR1 SQVTM and CDR2 ANQGSEA. The CDR3 is 12 amino acids. The V end was cut by 1 base, the J end by 7 bases, with 9 bases between. The CDR3 loop is CSVEAHRYTQYF. DNA for the CDR3: TGCAGCGTTGAAGCCCACAGATATACGCAGTATTTT.

This clonotype has at least ten counts. V gene TRBV2 combines with J gene TRBJ1-3; D possibly corresponds to TRBD1 (6 bases). Germline values: CDR1 SNHLY, CDR2 FYNNEI. CDR3 length: 15 residues. The V gene lost 2 bases and the J gene lost 1 base, with 9 bases spanning the gap. The CDR3 region is CASSELGASGNTIYF. The DNA for the CDR3 is TGTGCCAGCAGTGAACTGGGGGCTTCTGGAAACACCATATATTTT.

This clonotype was seen repeatedly, ten times or more. The chain couples TRBV7-9 to TRBJ2-7, with D possibly matching TRBD2 (6 bases). V was cut by 5 bases and J by 3 bases, with 11 bases left in between. Germline V lookup: CDR1 SEHNR, CDR2 FQNEAQ (reference sequence). The CDR3 loop spans 13 amino acids. The DNA of the CDR3 is TGTGCCAGCAGCCCTGGGACTTTCTACGAGCAGTACTTC. Encoded protein: CASSPGTFYEQYF.

In this sample, this clonotype turned up many times. J is TRBJ1-1 and V is TRBV3-1; D gene unclear. V lost 0 bases and J lost 6, with 11 bases in between. Looked up from germline, CDR1 is LGHDT and CDR2 is YNNKEL (reference sequence). This CDR3 contains 14 residues. CDR3 in amino acids: CASSQDLVFPEAFF. In DNA form, the CDR3 reads TGTGCCAGCAGCCAAGATCTGGTGTTTCCTGAAGCTTTCTTT.

Note on this clonotype: A read error may be the cause here, since a much bigger clone is one base away. The J gene is TRBJ2-5, the V gene TRBV25-1; D gene ambiguous. Per germline, CDR1 MGHDK and CDR2 SYGVNS. The CDR3 has 14 amino acids. CDR3 bases: TGTGCCAGCCGTGAATTGGGCTTGTGGGAGACCCAGTACTTC. This gives the protein CASRELGLWETQYF.

This clonotype was detected ten times or more. CDR3 in DNA: TGTGCCAGCAATTGGCGGGAGGAGTACGAGCAGTACTTC. It specifies CASNWREEYEQYF. The chain employs TRBV28 and TRBJ2-7; 8 positions match TRBD2. The CDR3 length is 13 residues. Germline V gene data show CDR1 as MDHEN and CDR2 as SYDVKM. V lost 7 bases to trimming and J lost 4 bases; unmatched junction nucleotides: 6. Filled out from reference TRBV28 and TRBJ2-7, the complete variable domain reads DVKVTQSSRYLVKRTGEKVFLECVQDMDHENMFWYRQDPGLGLRLIYFSYDVKMKEKGDIPEGYSVSREKKERFSLILESASTNQTSMYLCASNWREEYEQYFGPGTRLTVT.

This clonotype has a count of ten or more. J is TRBJ2-2 and V is TRBV3-1, with unresolved D. The CDR3 runs to 16 residues. V lost 4 bases and J 0 bases, leaving 12 bases between the germline ends. From germline, CDR1 is LGHDT and CDR2 YNNKEL (reference sequence). CDR3 sequence reads: CASSPYGSTNTGELFF. CDR3 in DNA: TGTGCCAGCAGCCCATATGGTTCGACGAACACCGGGGAGCTGTTTTTT.

A few counts support this clonotype. This rearrangement joins TRBV3-1 to TRBJ1-4; the match to TRBD1 covers 9 bases. This CDR3 contains 17 residues. V shed 3 bases and J 4 bases; nucleotides not matched to a gene: 9. CDR1 is LGHDT, CDR2 YNNKEL, per germline (reference sequence). CDR3 region: CASSHRGTGLLNEKLFF. The CDR3 coding sequence is TGTGCCAGCAGCCACCGCGGGACAGGGCTCCTTAATGAAAAACTGTTTTTT.

This clonotype was found many times. This sequence joins TRBV11-2 and TRBJ2-7; D gene uncertain. Trimming pared 5 bases from V and 3 bases from J, leaving 5 bases between. There are 11 residues in the CDR3. Looked up from germline, CDR1 is SGHAT and CDR2 is FQNNGV. The CDR3 is CASSLIYEQYF. The CDR3 coding sequence is TGTGCCAGCAGCCTAATCTACGAGCAGTACTTC.

This clonotype was detected only once. Written as DNA, the CDR3 is TGTGCCAGCAATCCATCGGTTCTTTGGGCGCGGTCAACCAACGTCCTGACTTTC. The encoded protein is CASNPSVLWARSTNVLTF. The rearrangement joins TRBV2 to TRBJ2-6; D is uncertain. Trimming pared 7 bases from V and 8 bases from J, leaving 27 bases between. The germline CDR1 and CDR2 sequences are SNHLY and FYNNEI. The CDR3 covers 18 residues.

This clonotype has ten or more counts. V usage is TRBV11-2 and J usage is TRBJ2-1; D possibly corresponds to TRBD2 (5 bases). Trimming shortened V by 6 bases and J by 9 bases, and 12 bases separated the two germline ends. The CDR3 has 12 amino acids. Germline V gene sequence: CDR1 SGHAT, CDR2 FQNNGV. CDR3: CASSMKGSEQFF. The CDR3 DNA reads as TGTGCCAGCAGTATGAAAGGGAGTGAGCAGTTCTTC.